A selection of T cell receptor beta chains follows, all from one sample in a study of OX40 agonist ivuxolimab in advanced cancers. Clones were read by immunoSEQ multiplex PCR, and TCRdb kept only the in-frame ones, dropping some. The repertoire holds under 95,000 clones, with around nine tenths as singletons. Sequenced material: CD4+ or CD8+ T cells sorted from blood, taken in a trial of the OX40 agonist ivuxolimab. Receptor source: an adult with an advanced solid tumor such as melanoma, head and neck, liver or kidney cancer. The CDR3 runs from the conserved cysteine through the conserved F or W. Fields, in order: CDR3 length, D gene, clone size, V gene, J gene, CDR3 protein, CDR3 DNA. A D gene is named only where the DNA matches it firmly. A clone size is listed for some rows: how often the clone was seen (once, few, many), or a class if it is expanded.

12,NA,NA,TRBV7-9,TRBJ2-4,CASSLELGRGYF,TGTGCCAGCAGCTTAGAGCTGGGCCGGGGGTACTTC
13,TRBD1,NA,TRBV6-5,TRBJ1-2,CASSYSTGKGYTF,TGTGCCAGCAGTTACTCGACAGGGAAAGGCTACACCTTC
13,NA,NA,TRBV4-1,TRBJ1-5,CASSRDLNQPQHF,TGCGCCAGCAGCCGGGATCTCAATCAGCCCCAGCATTTT
19,TRBD1,NA,TRBV4-1,TRBJ2-3,CASSQVLGTGGRSTDTQYF,TGCGCCAGCAGCCAAGTCCTCGGGACAGGGGGTCGGAGCACAGATACGCAGTATTTT
11,NA,NA,TRBV30,TRBJ2-7,CAWSAGTEQYF,TGTGCCTGGAGTGCCGGGACCGAGCAGTACTTC
15,NA,NA,TRBV27,TRBJ2-7,CASSSLGAGQHEQYF,TGTGCCAGCAGTTCCCTAGGAGCGGGACAACATGAGCAGTACTTC
15,NA,NA,TRBV5-4,TRBJ2-7,CASSLGGGQGYEQYF,TGTGCCAGCAGCTTGGGCGGGGGCCAAGGCTACGAGCAGTACTTC
13,NA,few,TRBV19,TRBJ1-2,CASSSGLSYGYTF,TGTGCCAGTAGTTCGGGTTTATCCTATGGCTACACCTTC
13,TRBD2,NA,TRBV5-4,TRBJ2-7,CASSGRTSYEQYF,TGTGCCAGCAGCGGCCGGACTAGTTACGAGCAGTACTTC
14,NA,NA,TRBV5-4,TRBJ2-1,CASSFPGLYNEQFF,TGTGCCAGCAGCTTCCCGGGACTGTACAATGAGCAGTTCTTC
16,NA,NA,TRBV11-2,TRBJ2-3,CASSLDRVSVTDTQYF,TGTGCCAGCAGCTTAGATAGAGTTAGTGTCACAGATACGCAGTATTTT
16,TRBD2,NA,TRBV7-9,TRBJ2-1,CASSKGRGLLYNEQFF,TGTGCCAGCAGTAAGGGGCGGGGACTACTCTACAATGAGCAGTTCTTC
15,NA,once,TRBV5-6,TRBJ2-7,CASSRQTASFYEQYF,TGTGCCAGCAGCCGACAGACCGCATCCTTTTACGAGCAGTACTTC
15,NA,NA,TRBV6-1,TRBJ2-7,CASSEERGLPGEQYF,TGTGCCAGCAGTGAAGAAAGGGGTTTACCGGGTGAGCAGTACTTC
13,TRBD2,NA,TRBV5-6,TRBJ2-2,CASSLAGGGELFF,TGTGCCAGCAGCTTAGCGGGAGGTGGGGAGCTGTTTTTT
16,NA,NA,TRBV9,TRBJ2-1,CASSVGGRLGYNEQFF,TGTGCCAGCAGCGTTGGAGGGCGTTTAGGGTACAATGAGCAGTTCTTC
15,NA,NA,TRBV25-1,TRBJ1-2,CASSDFRDLFSGYTF,TGTGCCAGCAGTGATTTTAGGGACCTATTTAGTGGCTACACCTTC
15,NA,few,TRBV5-4,TRBJ1-1,CASSLASGDITEAFF,TGTGCCAGCAGCTTGGCCTCCGGGGATATCACTGAAGCTTTCTTT
13,NA,once,TRBV5-1,TRBJ2-1,CASSTELYNEQFF,TGCGCCAGCAGCACCGAACTCTACAATGAGCAGTTCTTC
21,TRBD2,NA,TRBV9,TRBJ2-2,CASSVYSTGGGTSGLTGELFF,TGTGCCAGCAGCGTCTATAGTACGGGGGGCGGCACTAGCGGGTTGACCGGGGAGCTGTTTTTT
14,NA,NA,TRBV5-1,TRBJ1-1,CASSSGRRDTEAFF,TGCGCCAGCAGCTCGGGGCGACGGGACACTGAAGCTTTCTTT
17,TRBD1,NA,TRBV5-5,TRBJ1-6,CASSLTIQGAWDSPLHF,TGTGCCAGCAGCTTGACAATTCAGGGGGCGTGGGATTCACCCCTCCACTTT
12,TRBD2,NA,TRBV29-1,TRBJ2-5,CSVGEGLETQYF,TGCAGCGTTGGGGAGGGATTAGAGACCCAGTACTTC
13,NA,NA,TRBV18,TRBJ2-2,CASSPLNTGELFF,TGTGCCAGCTCACCATTGAACACCGGGGAGCTGTTTTTT
16,NA,NA,TRBV4-1,TRBJ1-2,CASSQDPSTRNYGYTF,TGCGCCAGCAGCCAAGATCCCTCCACACGTAACTATGGCTACACCTTC
14,NA,NA,TRBV19,TRBJ1-1,CASSMKSRVTEAFF,TGTGCCAGTAGTATGAAAAGCAGGGTCACTGAAGCTTTCTTT